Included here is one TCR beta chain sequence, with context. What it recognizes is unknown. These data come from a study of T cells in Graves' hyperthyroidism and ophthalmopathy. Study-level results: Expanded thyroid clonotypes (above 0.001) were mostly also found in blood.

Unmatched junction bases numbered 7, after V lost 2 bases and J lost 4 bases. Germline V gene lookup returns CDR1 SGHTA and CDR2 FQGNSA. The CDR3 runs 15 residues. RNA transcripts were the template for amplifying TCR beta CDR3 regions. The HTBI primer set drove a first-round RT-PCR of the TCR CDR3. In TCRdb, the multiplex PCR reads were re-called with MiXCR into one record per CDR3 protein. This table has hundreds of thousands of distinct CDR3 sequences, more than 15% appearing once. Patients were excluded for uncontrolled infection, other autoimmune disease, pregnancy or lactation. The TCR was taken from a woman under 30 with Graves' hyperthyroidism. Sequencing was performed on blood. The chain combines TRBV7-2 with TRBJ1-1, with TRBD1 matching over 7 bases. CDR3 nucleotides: TGTGCCAGCAGCTTAAACCCGACAGGGACCACTGAAGCTTTCTTT. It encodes CASSLNPTGTTEAFF.